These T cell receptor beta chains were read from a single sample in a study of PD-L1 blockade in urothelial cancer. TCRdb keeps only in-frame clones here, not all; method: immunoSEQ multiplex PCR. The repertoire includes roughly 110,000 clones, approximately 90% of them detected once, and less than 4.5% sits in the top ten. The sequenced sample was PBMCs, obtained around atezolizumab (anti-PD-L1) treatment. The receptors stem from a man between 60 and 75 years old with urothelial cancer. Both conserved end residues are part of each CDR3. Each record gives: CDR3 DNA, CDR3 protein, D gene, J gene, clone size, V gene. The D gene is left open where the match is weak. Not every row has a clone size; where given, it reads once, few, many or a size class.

CDR3 DNA: TGTGCCAGCAGCTTAAGGGGGTCGAGCTCCTACAATGAGCAGTTCTTC
CDR3 protein: CASSLRGSSSYNEQFF
D gene: .
J gene: TRBJ2-1
clone size: .
V gene: TRBV11-2

CDR3 DNA: TGTGCCAGCAGCCCCCAGGGGTACGATGGCTACACCTTC
CDR3 protein: CASSPQGYDGYTF
D gene: .
J gene: TRBJ1-2
clone size: .
V gene: TRBV9

CDR3 DNA: TGTGCCAGCAGCTCCCAGGGATCCAGGGAAGGAGCCTATGGGCAGTACTTC
CDR3 protein: CASSSQGSREGAYGQYF
D gene: .
J gene: TRBJ2-7
clone size: once
V gene: TRBV9

CDR3 DNA: TGTGCCAGCAGCTTACTAGGGGGTAACACTGAAGCTTTCTTT
CDR3 protein: CASSLLGGNTEAFF
D gene: .
J gene: TRBJ1-1
clone size: .
V gene: TRBV7-3

CDR3 DNA: TGCGCCAGCAGCGAGGGTGAGGGTGAAGCTTTCTTT
CDR3 protein: CASSEGEGEAFF
D gene: .
J gene: TRBJ1-1
clone size: .
V gene: TRBV5-1

CDR3 DNA: TGTGCCAGTGCCCAGCGGGAGGGAGGTGAGACCCAGTACTTC
CDR3 protein: CASAQREGGETQYF
D gene: TRBD2
J gene: TRBJ2-5
clone size: .
V gene: TRBV5-4

CDR3 DNA: TGTGCCAGCAGAGGGACAGGGGACACTGAAGCTTTCTTT
CDR3 protein: CASRGTGDTEAFF
D gene: TRBD1
J gene: TRBJ1-1
clone size: .
V gene: TRBV6-4

CDR3 DNA: TGCGCCAGCAGCCAAGAACGGGGGGGCGCCAAGTTCTTC
CDR3 protein: CASSQERGGAKFF
D gene: TRBD2
J gene: TRBJ2-1
clone size: .
V gene: TRBV4-3

CDR3 DNA: TGCGCCAGCAGCCCCGGGACTAGCGCCTCCAGCAGGACAGATACGCAGTATTTT
CDR3 protein: CASSPGTSASSRTDTQYF
D gene: TRBD2
J gene: TRBJ2-3
clone size: .
V gene: TRBV4-3

CDR3 DNA: TGTGCCAGCAGCCTACAGGGAGCCTACGAGCAGTACTTC
CDR3 protein: CASSLQGAYEQYF
D gene: .
J gene: TRBJ2-7
clone size: .
V gene: TRBV5-4

CDR3 DNA: TGTGCCAGCAGCGAGGACGGGGGGCCAGCCTACGAGCAGTACTTC
CDR3 protein: CASSEDGGPAYEQYF
D gene: .
J gene: TRBJ2-7
clone size: .
V gene: TRBV7-9

CDR3 DNA: TGTGCCAGTAGTATAGGTGGGGACAGGCTCAGTAATCAGCCCCAGCATTTT
CDR3 protein: CASSIGGDRLSNQPQHF
D gene: TRBD1
J gene: TRBJ1-5
clone size: once
V gene: TRBV19

CDR3 DNA: TGTGCCAGCAGCTCTATAATGGAAAGCGCTGAGCAGTTCTTC
CDR3 protein: CASSSIMESAEQFF
D gene: .
J gene: TRBJ2-1
clone size: .
V gene: TRBV7-8

CDR3 DNA: TGCGCCAGCAGCGACCCTAGCGGGGGAGGCACAGATACGCAGTATTTT
CDR3 protein: CASSDPSGGGTDTQYF
D gene: TRBD2
J gene: TRBJ2-3
clone size: .
V gene: TRBV5-1

CDR3 DNA: TGTGCCAGCAGCTTAAGACCGGGACTAGCGTCCTACAATGAGCAGTTCTTC
CDR3 protein: CASSLRPGLASYNEQFF
D gene: TRBD2
J gene: TRBJ2-1
clone size: .
V gene: TRBV7-3

CDR3 DNA: TGCGCCAGCAGCGAGGGACAGGGGGCAGGGGGGGAGCAGTTCTTC
CDR3 protein: CASSEGQGAGGEQFF
D gene: TRBD1
J gene: TRBJ2-1
clone size: .
V gene: TRBV5-1

CDR3 DNA: TGTGCCAGCAGTTTAAGAACGGCGGGAGCCTTCAATGAGCAGTTCTTC
CDR3 protein: CASSLRTAGAFNEQFF
D gene: TRBD2
J gene: TRBJ2-1
clone size: .
V gene: TRBV27

CDR3 DNA: TGTGCCAGCAGTCCCACAAGGCCGGACGGGAGGGAGCAGTACTTC
CDR3 protein: CASSPTRPDGREQYF
D gene: TRBD2
J gene: TRBJ2-7
clone size: .
V gene: TRBV5-4

CDR3 DNA: TGTGCCAGCAGTGAAGAAGGGACAGGGATCAGGCACACTGAAGCTTTCTTT
CDR3 protein: CASSEEGTGIRHTEAFF
D gene: TRBD1
J gene: TRBJ1-1
clone size: .
V gene: TRBV6-1

CDR3 DNA: TGTGCCAGCAGCCCGGTGCCCTACAATGAGCAGTTCTTC
CDR3 protein: CASSPVPYNEQFF
D gene: .
J gene: TRBJ2-1
clone size: .
V gene: TRBV7-9

CDR3 DNA: TGCGCCAGCAGCTTGGCCGGGACAGATTCCTACGAGCAGTACTTC
CDR3 protein: CASSLAGTDSYEQYF
D gene: TRBD1
J gene: TRBJ2-7
clone size: .
V gene: TRBV5-1

CDR3 DNA: TGCGCCAGCAGCTTGTTCACAGGGTCCAACTACAATGAGCAGTTCTTC
CDR3 protein: CASSLFTGSNYNEQFF
D gene: .
J gene: TRBJ2-1
clone size: .
V gene: TRBV5-1

CDR3 DNA: TGCAGTGCGGCGACAGGGTACGAGCAGTTCTTC
CDR3 protein: CSAATGYEQFF
D gene: TRBD1
J gene: TRBJ2-1
clone size: .
V gene: TRBV20-1

CDR3 DNA: TGTGCCAGCAGCCCGCAGGGTACAACTAACTATGGCTACACCTTC
CDR3 protein: CASSPQGTTNYGYTF
D gene: .
J gene: TRBJ1-2
clone size: .
V gene: TRBV5-8

CDR3 DNA: TGTGCCAGCAGCGAAGCGAGCGGGGTCTTAGAGACCCAGTACTTC
CDR3 protein: CASSEASGVLETQYF
D gene: .
J gene: TRBJ2-5
clone size: .
V gene: TRBV21-1

CDR3 DNA: TGTGCCAGCAGCTTATCCCGGGGGACTGAAGCTTTCTTT
CDR3 protein: CASSLSRGTEAFF
D gene: .
J gene: TRBJ1-1
clone size: .
V gene: TRBV7-3

CDR3 DNA: TGCGCCAGCAGCCCTGGGACAGGGGATCGAGGGGATGAGCAGTACTTC
CDR3 protein: CASSPGTGDRGDEQYF
D gene: TRBD1
J gene: TRBJ2-7
clone size: .
V gene: TRBV4-3

CDR3 DNA: TGCGCCAGCAGCCCGCGCTTAAACACTGAAGCTTTCTTT
CDR3 protein: CASSPRLNTEAFF
D gene: .
J gene: TRBJ1-1
clone size: .
V gene: TRBV5-1

CDR3 DNA: TGTGCCAGCTCACCACCCGGGACAGGGGGATCCGGGGAGCTGTTTTTT
CDR3 protein: CASSPPGTGGSGELFF
D gene: TRBD1
J gene: TRBJ2-2
clone size: .
V gene: TRBV18

CDR3 DNA: TGTGCCAGTAGCGTACAGGGGAACACCGGGGAGCTGTTTTTT
CDR3 protein: CASSVQGNTGELFF
D gene: .
J gene: TRBJ2-2
clone size: once
V gene: TRBV19

CDR3 DNA: TGTGCCACCAGCAGGCCAGGGGGCAATCAGCCCCAGCATTTT
CDR3 protein: CATSRPGGNQPQHF
D gene: .
J gene: TRBJ1-5
clone size: .
V gene: TRBV15

CDR3 DNA: TGTGCCAGCAGCACGGACTCGTACCAAGAGACCCAGTACTTC
CDR3 protein: CASSTDSYQETQYF
D gene: .
J gene: TRBJ2-5
clone size: .
V gene: TRBV2

CDR3 DNA: TGCGCCAGCAGCTTGGGACCCGGGGAGCAGTTCTTC
CDR3 protein: CASSLGPGEQFF
D gene: .
J gene: TRBJ2-1
clone size: .
V gene: TRBV5-1

CDR3 DNA: TGTGCCAGCAGCTTCAGGACTAGCGGAGACACAGATACGCAGTATTTT
CDR3 protein: CASSFRTSGDTDTQYF
D gene: TRBD2
J gene: TRBJ2-3
clone size: .
V gene: TRBV5-6

CDR3 DNA: TGTGCCAGCAGCCAAGGAGGTGATGCTGGCACAGATACGCAGTATTTT
CDR3 protein: CASSQGGDAGTDTQYF
D gene: .
J gene: TRBJ2-3
clone size: .
V gene: TRBV4-2

CDR3 DNA: TGTGCCACTCAAGGAAGGGGTTACAATCAGCCCCAGCATTTT
CDR3 protein: CATQGRGYNQPQHF
D gene: .
J gene: TRBJ1-5
clone size: .
V gene: TRBV19

CDR3 DNA: TGTGCCAGTAGCATCGACGACAGATATGGCTACACCTTC
CDR3 protein: CASSIDDRYGYTF
D gene: .
J gene: TRBJ1-2
clone size: .
V gene: TRBV19

CDR3 DNA: TGTGCCAGCAGCACCGATGGGGTGGGGCTGGCTGGGGCCAACGTCCTGACTTTC
CDR3 protein: CASSTDGVGLAGANVLTF
D gene: .
J gene: TRBJ2-6
clone size: .
V gene: TRBV11-2

CDR3 DNA: TGTGCCAGCACGTTGCAGGGGGTGAACACTGAAGCTTTCTTT
CDR3 protein: CASTLQGVNTEAFF
D gene: TRBD1
J gene: TRBJ1-1
clone size: .
V gene: TRBV2

CDR3 DNA: TGCAGCGCGCGGGGGTGGGATTTGTCCAATCAGCCCCAGCATTTT
CDR3 protein: CSARGWDLSNQPQHF
D gene: .
J gene: TRBJ1-5
clone size: .
V gene: TRBV29-1

CDR3 DNA: TGTGCCAGCAGCCGGGGGGAACAGGGGGGGAATGAAAAACTGTTTTTT
CDR3 protein: CASSRGEQGGNEKLFF
D gene: TRBD1
J gene: TRBJ1-4
clone size: .
V gene: TRBV4-2

CDR3 DNA: TGTGCCAGCAGGATTCGCCCGGGACTCGAGACCTACGAGCAGTACTTC
CDR3 protein: CASRIRPGLETYEQYF
D gene: .
J gene: TRBJ2-7
clone size: .
V gene: TRBV2

CDR3 DNA: TGTGCCAGCAGCACAATAGGGGACAGGGGATGGTACGAGCAGTACTTC
CDR3 protein: CASSTIGDRGWYEQYF
D gene: TRBD1
J gene: TRBJ2-7
clone size: .
V gene: TRBV7-2

CDR3 DNA: TGCGCCAGCAGCTTGGGACAGGGGCAATGGGCTGAAGCTTTCTTT
CDR3 protein: CASSLGQGQWAEAFF
D gene: TRBD1
J gene: TRBJ1-1
clone size: few
V gene: TRBV5-1

CDR3 DNA: TGTGCCAGCAGTTTGGAGAGGGGAAACACCATATATTTT
CDR3 protein: CASSLERGNTIYF
D gene: .
J gene: TRBJ1-3
clone size: .
V gene: TRBV27

CDR3 DNA: TGTGCCAGCGTGCGGACAGGGGAGAACACTGAAGCTTTCTTT
CDR3 protein: CASVRTGENTEAFF
D gene: TRBD1
J gene: TRBJ1-1
clone size: .
V gene: TRBV2

CDR3 DNA: TGCGCCAGCAGCCGGCAAGAAAGCGGATCCTACGAGCAGTACTTC
CDR3 protein: CASSRQESGSYEQYF
D gene: .
J gene: TRBJ2-7
clone size: once
V gene: TRBV4-3

CDR3 DNA: TGTGCCAGCAGCGACGCCGGGACAGGGGCCTACGAGCAGTACTTC
CDR3 protein: CASSDAGTGAYEQYF
D gene: TRBD1
J gene: TRBJ2-7
clone size: .
V gene: TRBV5-8

CDR3 DNA: TGTGCCAGTAGTCTGCGGAGGAACACTGAAGCTTTCTTT
CDR3 protein: CASSLRRNTEAFF
D gene: .
J gene: TRBJ1-1
clone size: .
V gene: TRBV19

CDR3 DNA: TGTGCCAGCAGCTTAGCAGGAGCTAGCGGGGGGGCCGAGCAGTTCTTC
CDR3 protein: CASSLAGASGGAEQFF
D gene: TRBD2
J gene: TRBJ2-1
clone size: .
V gene: TRBV7-2

CDR3 DNA: TGCGCCAGCAGTGAGTCATGGGGCCCCTACGAGCAGTACTTC
CDR3 protein: CASSESWGPYEQYF
D gene: .
J gene: TRBJ2-7
clone size: once
V gene: TRBV10-2

CDR3 DNA: TGCGCCAGCAGCTTGTCGGGGACAGTCTCTAGCACAGATACGCAGTATTTT
CDR3 protein: CASSLSGTVSSTDTQYF
D gene: TRBD1
J gene: TRBJ2-3
clone size: .
V gene: TRBV5-1

CDR3 DNA: TGTGCCAGCAGCGTAGGGTCCGCGGTTGGTTACAATGAGCAGTTCTTC
CDR3 protein: CASSVGSAVGYNEQFF
D gene: .
J gene: TRBJ2-1
clone size: once
V gene: TRBV9

CDR3 DNA: TGTGCCAGCAGAGGAGCGGGAGGGTCCTACGAGCAGTACTTC
CDR3 protein: CASRGAGGSYEQYF
D gene: TRBD2
J gene: TRBJ2-7
clone size: .
V gene: TRBV2